Presented here are 12 T cell receptor beta chains from one specimen sequenced in a study of T cell responses to AZD1222 COVID-19 vaccine. The method was immunoSEQ multiplex PCR; TCRdb's version includes in-frame clones alone and lacks a portion of them. There are some 100,000 clones in the sample; around 90% occur only once, and 16% lies in the top ten. Source: peripheral blood, taken on day 0 of AZD1222 vaccination. The receptors shown here come from an adult in good health.

The gene calls are TRBV10-2 and TRBJ2-7; 8 bases agree with TRBD1. Unmatched junction bases numbered 4, after V lost 9 bases and J lost 0 bases. Germline assignment: CDR1 WSHSY and CDR2 SAAADI. This CDR3 comprises 13 residues. This CDR3 is CASGQGSSYEQYF. The CDR3 bases are TGCGCCAGTGGACAGGGAAGCTCCTACGAGCAGTACTTC.

V gene TRBV7-8 combines with J gene TRBJ2-3; 7 nucleotides match TRBD2. Germline CDR1 is SGHVS and CDR2 is FQNEAQ. V trimming: 6 bases; J trimming: 4 bases; junction bases outside the gene matches: 7. The CDR3 runs 14 residues. CDR3 sequence: CASRILAVPDTQYF. The CDR3 bases are TGTGCCAGCAGGATTCTAGCGGTTCCAGATACGCAGTATTTT.

This chain connects TRBV5-6 to TRBJ1-5; D remains ambiguous. V lost 0 bases and J lost 6, with 7 bases in between. This CDR3 has 13 amino acids. Germline CDR1 SGHDT, CDR2 YYEEEE. In nucleotides, the CDR3 is TGTGCCAGCAGCTTGGGGTTGAGTCAGCCCCAGCATTTT. It is translated as CASSLGLSQPQHF.

J is TRBJ2-3 and V is TRBV28; 11 bases agree with TRBD2. This CDR3 contains 15 residues. The V gene's germline CDR1 is MDHEN and CDR2 SYDVKM. V dropped 1 base and J dropped 11; count of bases not matched to a gene: 8. Here the CDR3 reads CASSLLSSGRLEQYF. The CDR3 DNA reads as TGTGCCAGCAGTTTATTGTCTAGCGGGAGGTTGGAGCAGTATTTT.

As regards this clone: Mismatch with germline at one junction end may stem from a read error. The gene calls are TRBV6-5 and TRBJ1-5; 9 bases map to TRBD1. The length of the CDR3 is 11 residues. The germline gives CDR1 MNHEY, CDR2 SVGAGI. DNA of the CDR3: TGTGCCAGCAGGGACCGGACAGGGGAGTTTTTT. It encodes CASRDRTGEFF.

The rearrangement joins TRBV7-9 to TRBJ2-5; 8 positions agree with TRBD1. The V gene's germline CDR1 is SEHNR and CDR2 FQNEAQ (reference sequence). Germline trimming cut 5 bases from V and 5 bases from J; bases unmatched to any gene: 4. CDR3 size: 13 residues. The CDR3 reads CASSRGQVETQYF. Written as DNA, the CDR3 is TGTGCCAGCAGCCGGGGACAGGTGGAGACCCAGTACTTC.

The rearrangement links TRBV5-3 to TRBJ1-4, with D possibly TRBD1 on 5 matching bases. TRBV5-3 is identified as an open reading frame with a role that is uncertain. V lost 3 bases and J lost 1, with 19 bases in between. The CDR3 has 18 residues. Here the CDR3 DNA reads TGTGCCAGAAGCTCGCCCCCCGGGGGGGGTAAAACTAATGAAAAACTGTTTTTT. It is translated as CARSSPPGGGKTNEKLFF.

The chain is built from TRBV5-1 and TRBJ2-7; D possibly corresponds to TRBD2 (6 bases). The CDR3 loop spans 17 amino acids. The V and J ends lost 0 bases and 1 base respectively, with 17 bases between them. In germline, CDR1 is SGHRS, CDR2 YFSETQ. The CDR3 is CASSLGGQGGQSYEQYF. DNA of the CDR3: TGCGCCAGCAGCTTGGGAGGTCAAGGAGGGCAGTCCTACGAGCAGTACTTC.

The J gene is TRBJ2-7, the V gene TRBV5-1, with a possible D match to TRBD2 (6 bases). In germline, CDR1 is SGHRS, CDR2 YFSETQ. CDR3 size: 16 residues. Deletions cut 0 bases from V and 0 bases from J, with 13 bases between. CDR3 amino acids: CASSLALASPSYEQYF. DNA of the CDR3: TGCGCCAGCAGCTTGGCCCTAGCGAGCCCCTCCTACGAGCAGTACTTC.

The J gene is TRBJ2-5, the V gene TRBV5-4, with D possibly matching TRBD2 (6 bases). Trimming shortened V by 3 bases and J by 4 bases, and 16 bases separated the two germline ends. The CDR3 length is 15 residues. CDR1 and CDR2 from the germline V gene are SGHNT and YYREEE (reference sequence). The DNA of the CDR3 is TGTGCCAGCAGCTCCGGTGGGGGAGGCGGAGAGACCCAGTACTTC. Translated: CASSSGGGGGETQYF.

This clone was seen just once. This chain connects TRBV5-1 to TRBJ2-7, with D possibly matching TRBD2 (6 bases). CDR1 is SGHRS, CDR2 YFSETQ, per germline. Trimming took off 2 bases at V and 7 bases at J, with 16 bases between the two ends. There are 14 residues in the CDR3. This CDR3 is CASSFGGSTGEQYF. The CDR3 region has the DNA TGCGCCAGCAGCTTCGGAGGGTCAACGGGGGAGCAGTACTTC. The whole variable domain, remainder taken from reference TRBV5-1 and TRBJ2-7, is KAGVTQTPRYLIKTRGQQVTLSCSPISGHRSVSWYQQTPGQGLQFLFEYFSETQRNKGNFPGRFSGRQFSNSRSEMNVSTLELGDSALYLCASSFGGSTGEQYFGPGTRLTVT.

CDR3 residues: CASSSGTMKNQPQHF. The CDR3 nucleotides are TGTGCCAGCAGTTCCGGGACAATGAAAAATCAGCCCCAGCATTTT. The J gene is TRBJ1-5, the V gene TRBV6-2 or TRBV6-3, with D possibly being TRBD1 (6 bases). Germline-derived CDR1 and CDR2 are MNHEY and SVGEGT. This CDR3 has 15 amino acids. V dropped 4 bases and J dropped 4 bases, with 14 bases sitting between them.